Presented here are 22 T cell receptor beta chains from one specimen sequenced in a study of shared clonotypes between healthy human individuals. TCRdb's table, derived via immunoSEQ multiplex PCR, lists solely in-frame clones and lacks some. The data contain about 1 million clones, approximately 70% of them seen just once; the ten biggest clones take up about 1.5%. Sequencing was performed on memory CD4+ T cells sorted from blood. This sample's subset: CD45RA-negative fraction. Source of these receptors: a man aged 18 to 30 in good health.

V gene TRBV9 combines with J gene TRBJ1-6; 10 bases line up with TRBD1. Germline V lookup: CDR1 SGDLS, CDR2 YYNGEE. The CDR3 covers 16 residues. V shed 0 bases, J shed 10 bases, and the junction held 7 bases outside the gene matches. The CDR3 DNA reads as TGTGCCAGCAGCGTAGACGGGACAGGGGTATGGTCACCCCTCCACTTT. It is translated as CASSVDGTGVWSPLHF.

The chain carries TRBV11-1 and TRBJ1-2; 7 bases are a match to TRBD1. Germline V gene data show CDR1 as SGHAT and CDR2 as FQDESV (reference sequence). The CDR3 runs to 13 residues. With V trimmed by 5 bases and J by 2 bases, 2 bases remained unmatched. The CDR3 is CASSKQGNYGYTF. CDR3 DNA: TGTGCCAGCAGCAAACAGGGGAACTATGGCTACACCTTC.

This chain connects TRBV7-9 to TRBJ2-5; D gene uncertain. Germline V CDR1 and CDR2: SEHNR, FQNEAQ (reference sequence). CDR3 length: 14 amino acids. The V end was cut by 5 bases, the J end by 0 bases, with 10 bases between. CDR3 sequence reads: CASSPGLNQETQYF. In DNA, the CDR3 is TGTGCCAGCAGCCCAGGTTTAAACCAAGAGACCCAGTACTTC.

This clone has only a few counts. V is TRBV27 and J is TRBJ1-5, with TRBD1 matching 10 bases. CDR3 length: 15 residues. V shed 5 bases, J shed 5 bases, and the junction held 6 bases outside the gene matches. Germline CDR1 reads MNHEY; CDR2 reads SMNVEV (reference sequence). CDR3 nucleotide sequence: TGTGCCAGCAGTCCGACGGACAGGGGGGATCAGCCCCAGCATTTT. Translated: CASSPTDRGDQPQHF.

This chain joins TRBV5-1 and TRBJ2-5; tentatively, D is TRBD2 (5 bases). The CDR3 consists of 15 residues. Per the germline V gene, CDR1 is SGHRS and CDR2 is YFSETQ. V dropped 0 bases and J dropped 11 bases, with 20 bases sitting between them. The CDR3 region is CASSLEQASGWEQYF. CDR3 in DNA: TGCGCCAGCAGCTTGGAGCAGGCGTCGGGATGGGAGCAGTACTTC.

V and J are TRBV28 and TRBJ2-3; TRBD2 agrees at 14 bases. Germline CDR1 and CDR2: MDHEN and SYDVKM. V trimming: 8 bases; J trimming: 6 bases; junction bases outside the gene matches: 10. This CDR3 has 16 residues. Here the CDR3 reads CASPPTSGGALDTQYF. The CDR3 DNA reads as TGTGCCAGCCCGCCGACTAGCGGGGGGGCCTTGGATACGCAGTATTTT.

The rearrangement joins TRBV19 to TRBJ1-6; 10 bases align to TRBD1. CDR1 and CDR2 (germline): LNHDA, SQIVND (reference sequence). The trim removed 3 bases at V and 9 bases at J, leaving 5 bases unmatched. The CDR3 contains 15 residues. CDR3 in DNA: TGTGCCAGTAGTATTTTGCGGGACAGGGGTTCACCCCTCCACTTT. Protein: CASSILRDRGSPLHF.

The J gene is TRBJ2-5, the V gene TRBV2, with D tentatively TRBD2 (6 bases). The ends were cut back, 3 bases at V and 4 bases at J, with 24 bases in the middle. The germline V gene encodes CDR1 SNHLY and CDR2 FYNNEI. The CDR3 totals 18 residues. The CDR3 DNA is TGTGCCAGCAGTGACCGGGGGATCAGAGGTCTTTTGGTAGAGACCCAGTACTTC. Protein sequence: CASSDRGIRGLLVETQYF.

This clone was seen only a few times. The CDR3 here is CASSQAGIGEKLFF. The CDR3 nucleotides are TGCGCCAGCAGCCAAGCAGGGATAGGTGAAAAACTGTTTTTT. The chain employs TRBV4-1 and TRBJ1-4; tentative D call: TRBD1 (5 bases). V was trimmed by 1 base and J by 7 bases, leaving 10 bases between them. Germline loops: CDR1 MGHRA, CDR2 YSYEKL. This CDR3 region has 14 residues.

The chain couples TRBV7-8 to TRBJ2-7, with 7 bases matching TRBD1. The CDR3 totals 14 residues. The germline CDR1 and CDR2 sequences are SGHVS and FQNEAQ. V trimming: 4 bases; J trimming: 1 base; junction bases outside the gene matches: 4. CDR3 sequence: CASSSQTGSYEQYF. In DNA, the CDR3 is TGTGCCAGCAGCTCCCAGACAGGGTCCTACGAGCAGTACTTC.

The V gene is TRBV28, the J gene TRBJ2-3; 7 nucleotides match TRBD2. Per the germline V gene, CDR1 is MDHEN and CDR2 is SYDVKM. Trimming took 4 bases from V and 0 from J; bases not matched to a gene: 10. The CDR3 consists of 17 residues. The CDR3 region is CASSSVTRGMSTDTQYF. The CDR3 DNA follows: TGTGCCAGCAGTTCCGTGACGCGGGGGATGAGCACAGATACGCAGTATTTT.

CDR3 sequence: CASSDIGQPQHF. The CDR3 DNA sequence: TGTGCCAGCAGTGACATCGGTCAGCCCCAGCATTTT. The chain links TRBV2 to TRBJ1-5; D not certain. Trimming cost V 3 bases and J 6 bases, with 6 bases left between them. Germline CDR1 reads SNHLY; CDR2 reads FYNNEI. This CDR3 contains 12 residues.

The V gene is TRBV9, the J gene TRBJ2-7; 10 bases align to TRBD1. The germline V gene has CDR1 SGDLS and CDR2 YYNGEE. V shed 5 bases and J 4 bases; nucleotides not matched to a gene: 9. CDR3 length: 15 amino acids. CDR3 protein: CASSPGTGAPYEQYF. The CDR3 DNA reads as TGTGCCAGCAGTCCGGGGACAGGGGCACCTTACGAGCAGTACTTC.

The chain recombines TRBV5-4 with TRBJ2-2; 8 bases align to TRBD1. J gave up 5 bases and V 0 bases, and 3 bases lay outside the gene matches. Germline lookup yields CDR1 SGHNT and CDR2 YYREEE (reference sequence). The CDR3 runs to 15 residues. CDR3 residues: CASSLGDRSTGELFF. The CDR3 DNA reads as TGTGCCAGCAGCTTGGGGGACAGGTCGACCGGGGAGCTGTTTTTT.

The V and J genes are TRBV5-1 and TRBJ2-1, with D hard to call. V lost 1 base to trimming and J lost 2 bases, with 4 bases between them. The CDR3 runs to 13 residues. Germline V CDR1 and CDR2: SGHRS, YFSETQ. CDR3 sequence: CASSLLTYNEQFF. DNA for the CDR3: TGCGCCAGCAGCTTGCTTACCTACAATGAGCAGTTCTTC. Full variable domain (rest looked up from reference TRBV5-1 and TRBJ2-1): KAGVTQTPRYLIKTRGQQVTLSCSPISGHRSVSWYQQTPGQGLQFLFEYFSETQRNKGNFPGRFSGRQFSNSRSEMNVSTLELGDSALYLCASSLLTYNEQFFGPGTRLTVL.

Concerning this clone: This same CDR3 is encoded by further DNA sequences in the sample. The J gene is TRBJ2-3, the V gene TRBV29-1; D possibly corresponds to TRBD2 (6 bases). V dropped 7 bases and J dropped 4 bases, with 9 bases sitting between them. CDR3 length: 11 residues. Germline CDR1 reads SQVTM; CDR2 reads ANQGSEA. The CDR3 spells CSGGVSDTQYF. The DNA for the CDR3 is TGCAGCGGGGGGGTGTCAGATACGCAGTATTTT.

The CDR3 nucleotides read TGCGCCAGCAGAGGTACAGGAAAGAACACCGGGGAGCTGTTTTTT. Encoded protein: CASRGTGKNTGELFF. The chain employs TRBV5-1 and TRBJ2-2; D is perhaps TRBD1 (5 bases). The CDR3 is 15 residues long. The germline gives CDR1 SGHRS, CDR2 YFSETQ. The germline V and J ends were trimmed by 5 bases and 1 base, with 12 bases remaining between them.

The chain couples TRBV5-1 to TRBJ2-6; possible D gene TRBD1, 6 bases. V was trimmed by 3 bases and J by 4 bases, leaving 17 bases between them. CDR1 is SGHRS, CDR2 YFSETQ, per germline. CDR3 length: 17 residues. The CDR3, as DNA: TGCGCCAGCAGCTCTGGACAGCTTACTCTGGGGGCCAACGTCCTGACTTTC. Translation gives CASSSGQLTLGANVLTF.

The chain joins TRBV5-1 to TRBJ2-5; a possible D gene is TRBD1 (5 bases). Germline CDR1 SGHRS, CDR2 YFSETQ. The CDR3 runs 18 residues. V was cut by 0 bases and J by 2 bases, with 20 bases left in between. The CDR3 coding sequence is TGCGCCAGCAGCTTGGCCTCCGGCCAGGGATTAGATCAAGAGACCCAGTACTTC. Its translation: CASSLASGQGLDQETQYF.

This clone was counted only a few times. The genes are TRBV5-8 and TRBJ2-1, with D hard to call. The V and J ends lost 0 bases and 5 bases respectively, with 3 bases between them. CDR3 length: 12 residues. The germline CDR1 and CDR2 sequences are SGHTS and YDEGEE. The CDR3 DNA reads as TGTGCCAGCAGCTTGGGGAACAATGAGCAGTTCTTC. Translating gives CASSLGNNEQFF.

This clone was seen more than once but under ten times. The chain links TRBV10-1 to TRBJ2-1, with D possibly matching TRBD1 (6 bases). This CDR3 is 15 amino acids long. Looked up from germline, CDR1 is WNHNN and CDR2 is SYGVQD (reference sequence). V was trimmed by 4 bases and J by 1 base, leaving 11 bases between them. This CDR3 is CASSVGTRSYNEQFF. The CDR3, as DNA: TGCGCCAGCAGTGTGGGGACACGATCCTACAATGAGCAGTTCTTC.

In regard to this clone: At one end, the junction sequence differs from germline, possibly due to a read error. The chain is built from TRBV7-7 and TRBJ2-3, with a tentative D call TRBD1 (6 bases). CDR1 and CDR2 from the germline V gene are SSHAT and FNYEAQ (reference sequence). The CDR3 consists of 16 residues. The CDR3 region is CASSAQQGGVADTQYF. The CDR3 nucleotides read TGTGCTAGCAGCGCCCAACAGGGTGGCGTCGCAGATACGCAGTATTTT.